This T cell receptor beta chain was captured by sequencing in a study of T cells in Graves' hyperthyroidism and ophthalmopathy. Study background: Peripheral blood was drawn at first diagnosis, prior to all treatment.

TCR beta CDR3 sequences were amplified from RNA transcripts. First-round RT-PCR with HTBI primers amplified the TCR CDR3 region. TCRdb fed the multiplex PCR reads into MiXCR, producing one record per CDR3 protein. The data contain around 700,000 distinct CDR3 sequences, around 20% of them seen just once; the ten biggest clones take up 16%. The V end lost 0 bases, the J end lost 7 bases, and 12 bases lay between the germline ends. Germline lookup yields CDR1 MNHNY and CDR2 SVGAGI (reference sequence). This CDR3 has 14 amino acids. The diagnoses drew upon clinical symptoms, serum thyroxine and TRAb, thyroid ultrasound and orbital computed tomography.

The source is a woman aged 50 to 60 with Graves' hyperthyroidism that later progressed to Graves' ophthalmopathy. Sequencing used blood. J is TRBJ1-2 and V is TRBV6-6; the D gene is possibly TRBD1 (5 bases). CDR3 residues: CASSYSSGRSGYTF. The CDR3 coding sequence is TGTGCCAGCAGTTACTCGTCAGGGAGGTCTGGCTACACCTTC.